The sequence of this T cell receptor beta chain was determined in a study of blood T cell repertoires in COVID-19 (dated by TCRdb to the early 2020s). As for the study more broadly: Samples covering the acute and convalescent phases of COVID-19 were provided by collaborators in the United States, Italy and Spain. The repertoires were released in a freely available public database meant as a resource for research on the immune response to SARS-CoV-2. Where available, HLA class I and class II types were obtained from metadata supplied by the sample provider rather than from assay-based typing. The samples were drawn from the first 160 participants of the ongoing ImmuneRACE study and from some 1,300 subjects provided by 6 global collaborators. The material from the prospective study consisted of cDNA or gDNA derived from T cells, B-cell-depleted T cells, or PBMCs. The sample metadata nearly always contained a de-identified subject ID, COVID-19 status, age in years and sex. Subjects who had been exposed to COVID-19, were actively infected with it, or had recovered from it provided the deeply sampled blood TCRbeta repertoires that made up the dataset. Beyond this particular receptor, the publication reports: The quantity of clinical and demographic metadata differed by source and by participant and was supplied without curation.

TCRbeta CDR3 regions were amplified from genomic DNA using the immunoSEQ Assay, a bias-controlled multiplex PCR. The authors processed their data as follows. The number of nucleated cells in each sample was estimated from the amplification of reference gene primers within the assay. To quantify the absolute abundance of each unique TCRbeta CDR3 rearrangement, sequence reads were collapsed and filtered. For each sample, productive Simpson clonality was calculated by taking the square root of Simpson's diversity index across productive rearrangements. The table was pulled from immuneACCESS by TCRdb, which kept in-frame rearrangements only. Such tables lose some clones; where checked, under half of the loss comes from unresolved V genes, and the rest has no known cause. The V and J calls and the clone size are those of that table, but D and trimming were determined from the DNA. Within this sample are approximately 260,000 clones, with approximately 90% of them counted one time only. In total, the top ten clones hold 2% to 2.5% of the sample.

As concerns this clone: Which antigen it targets is not known. Within one base of it there is no much larger clone, and no base qualities were kept.

A second Seattle source provided samples from volunteer blood donors who had recovered from COVID-19. Whole blood was collected in K2EDTA tubes by collaborating institutions according to the institutions' own protocols. For TCRbeta analysis, collaborators shipped samples as frozen whole blood, isolated PBMCs, or DNA extracted from either of those sample types. This TCR derives from a woman aged 35 to 49 who had recovered from COVID-19. The material sequenced was peripheral blood.

The CDR3 region reads CASSSGTGGTEAFF. The bases are TGTGCCAGCAGCTCCGGGACAGGGGGGACTGAAGCTTTCTTT. The sequence joins TRBV9 to TRBJ1-1; 11 central nucleotides agree with TRBD1. Per the germline V gene, SGDLS is the CDR1 and YYNGEE is the CDR2. The CDR3, from cysteine to phenylalanine, totals 14 residues. Only the CDR3 part of the read is kept: 42 bases, read in frame from the first base. The junction shows trimming of 4 bases on V and 5 bases on J, and the gene matches do not reach 4 bases of it. Reference TRBV9 and TRBJ1-1 genes cover what lies past the CDR3, so the full variable domain is DSGVTQTPKHLITATGQRVTLRCSPRSGDLSVYWYQQSLDQGLQFLIQYYNGEERAKGNILERFSAQQFPDLHSELNLSSLELGDSALYFCASSSGTGGTEAFFGQGTRLTVV.